Listed below are T cell receptor beta chains from one sample, sequenced in a study of cytomegalovirus exposure and HLA in healthy donors. Only in-frame clones appear in the TCRdb table, and some are missing; sequencing was by immunoSEQ multiplex PCR. This repertoire includes some 75,000 clones. Material: PBMCs. These receptors came from a female donor in good health and CMV-seropositive. The CDR3 runs from the conserved cysteine through the conserved F or W. D genes are given only for firm matches. Clone size is stated in some rows and not others, as once, few, many or a class when expanded.

clone size,V gene,D gene,J gene,CDR3 protein,CDR3 DNA
.,TRBV27,TRBD2,TRBJ2-7,CASSPRLAGGILEQYF,TGTGCCAGCAGTCCGCGACTAGCGGGAGGGATCCTCGAGCAGTACTTC
.,TRBV5-4,TRBD1,TRBJ1-6,CASRARQGARNSPLHF,TGTGCCAGCAGGGCACGACAGGGGGCGCGGAATTCACCCCTCCACTTT
.,TRBV9,TRBD1,TRBJ1-4,CASSVQGARNEKLFF,TGTGCCAGCAGCGTCCAGGGGGCGCGAAATGAAAAACTGTTTTTT
.,TRBV7-8,.,TRBJ1-2,CASSLYTGLGAYGYTF,TGTGCCAGCAGCTTATACACAGGGTTAGGGGCCTATGGCTACACCTTC
medium-sized,TRBV5-1,TRBD1,TRBJ2-1,CASSPTGGNEQFF,TGCGCCAGCAGCCCGACAGGGGGCAATGAGCAGTTCTTC
.,TRBV13,.,TRBJ2-1,CASSHRGYNEQFF,TGTGCCAGCAGCCACCGAGGGTACAATGAGCAGTTCTTC
.,TRBV11-2,.,TRBJ2-7,CASSLEIWQNPPYEQYF,TGTGCCAGCAGCTTAGAAATATGGCAAAACCCCCCCTACGAGCAGTACTTC
.,TRBV7-8,.,TRBJ2-7,CASSTGGWGGGYEQYF,TGTGCCAGCTCCACTGGGGGTTGGGGAGGGGGCTACGAGCAGTACTTC
.,TRBV9,.,TRBJ2-3,CASSVDPGAFSDTQYF,TGTGCCAGCAGCGTAGATCCGGGAGCTTTCTCAGATACGCAGTATTTT
.,TRBV4-2,TRBD2,TRBJ2-1,CASSPAGGSYNEQFF,TGTGCCAGCAGCCCAGCGGGAGGTTCCTACAATGAGCAGTTCTTC
.,TRBV9,TRBD2,TRBJ2-5,CASSALSGRGGETQYF,TGTGCCAGCAGCGCCCTTAGCGGGAGAGGAGGAGAGACCCAGTACTTC
.,TRBV25-1,.,TRBJ1-3,CASSPSAGNTIYF,TGTGCCAGCAGTCCATCAGCTGGAAACACCATATATTTT
.,TRBV6-5,TRBD2,TRBJ2-7,CASRPGLGRGEQYF,TGTGCCAGCAGGCCGGGACTAGGACGGGGCGAGCAGTACTTC
.,TRBV27,TRBD2,TRBJ2-4,CASSFSGLAGENIQYF,TGTGCCAGCAGTTTCTCTGGACTAGCGGGAGAAAACATTCAGTACTTC
.,TRBV5-4,TRBD1,TRBJ1-2,CASSLDRVLGYTF,TGTGCCAGCAGCTTAGACAGGGTACTCGGCTACACCTTC
.,TRBV27,.,TRBJ1-2,CASTPSGTTNYGYTF,TGTGCCAGCACTCCCTCCGGGACTACTAACTATGGCTACACCTTC
.,TRBV30,TRBD1,TRBJ1-2,CAWSVTGAGYGYTF,TGTGCCTGGAGTGTCACAGGGGCAGGCTATGGCTACACCTTC
.,TRBV5-4,TRBD2,TRBJ2-3,CASSGDSSGTQYF,TGTGCCAGCAGCGGAGACTCTAGCGGTACGCAGTATTTT
.,TRBV7-9,TRBD1,TRBJ2-7,CASSPSRDRPYEQYF,TGTGCCAGCAGCCCTTCCCGGGACAGACCCTACGAGCAGTACTTC
.,TRBV25-1,.,TRBJ1-5,CASSRREGNQPQHF,TGTGCCAGCAGTAGGAGGGAAGGCAATCAGCCCCAGCATTTT
.,TRBV20-1,.,TRBJ1-1,CSASSDTEAFF,TGCAGTGCTAGCTCCGACACTGAAGCTTTCTTT
.,TRBV4-2,.,TRBJ2-1,CASSQAELAYNEQFF,TGTGCCAGCAGCCAAGCCGAACTAGCCTACAATGAGCAGTTCTTC
.,TRBV30,.,TRBJ2-4,CAWRNDGHPVAKNIQYF,TGTGCCTGGAGGAATGACGGACACCCCGTAGCCAAAAACATTCAGTACTTC
.,TRBV5-6,.,TRBJ1-5,CASSTRVAGNQPQHF,TGTGCCAGCAGCACCAGGGTGGCTGGGAATCAGCCCCAGCATTTT
.,TRBV29-1,TRBD1,TRBJ1-5,CSVGGQVDQPQHF,TGCAGCGTTGGAGGACAGGTCGATCAGCCCCAGCATTTT
.,TRBV13,TRBD2,TRBJ2-2,CASSVAGETGELFF,TGTGCCAGCAGCGTAGCGGGAGAGACCGGGGAGCTGTTTTTT
.,TRBV28,.,TRBJ1-1,CASSTPGARNTEAFF,TGTGCCAGCAGTACCCCAGGGGCAAGAAACACTGAAGCTTTCTTT
.,TRBV9,TRBD1,TRBJ1-2,CASSVEGTANYGYTF,TGTGCCAGCAGCGTAGAGGGGACAGCTAACTATGGCTACACCTTC
.,TRBV27,.,TRBJ2-3,CASSFGLAESDTQYF,TGTGCCAGCAGTTTTGGGCTAGCCGAGTCCGATACGCAGTATTTT
.,TRBV5-1,.,TRBJ2-3,CASSLAGTSTDTQYF,TGCGCCAGCAGCTTGGCAGGAACCAGCACAGATACGCAGTATTTT
.,TRBV28,.,TRBJ2-4,CASSGQGIAKNIQYF,TGTGCCAGCTCCGGGCAGGGGATAGCCAAAAACATTCAGTACTTC
.,TRBV4-3,TRBD1,TRBJ1-2,CASSQVAGTGQYGYTF,TGCGCCAGCAGCCAAGTCGCAGGGACAGGGCAGTATGGCTACACCTTC
.,TRBV29-1,.,TRBJ2-2,CSVDSPHGELFF,TGCAGCGTGGACTCCCCTCACGGGGAGCTGTTTTTT
.,TRBV2,.,TRBJ1-1,CASSGDRRNTEAFF,TGTGCCAGCAGTGGCGACAGGAGGAACACTGAAGCTTTCTTT
.,TRBV5-1,TRBD2,TRBJ2-2,CASSLVLVAGNTGELFF,TGCGCCAGCAGCTTGGTTTTGGTAGCGGGGAACACCGGGGAGCTGTTTTTT
.,TRBV5-1,.,TRBJ2-7,CASSLNTGGAYEQYF,TGCGCCAGCAGCTTGAATACTGGCGGGGCCTACGAGCAGTACTTC
.,TRBV21-1,.,TRBJ1-2,CASSKGQGANYGYTF,TGTGCCAGCAGCAAAGGACAGGGGGCTAACTATGGCTACACCTTC
.,TRBV18,TRBD1,TRBJ1-2,CASSPGQSPGYGYTF,TGTGCCAGCTCACCGGGACAGTCCCCGGGCTATGGCTACACCTTC
.,TRBV5-4,TRBD1,TRBJ1-1,CASSSAPGTANTEAFF,TGTGCCAGCAGCTCCGCCCCCGGGACAGCTAACACTGAAGCTTTCTTT
.,TRBV4-3,TRBD2,TRBJ2-1,CASSQPGLARDEQFF,TGCGCCAGCAGCCAGCCGGGACTAGCGCGAGATGAGCAGTTCTTC
.,TRBV5-4,.,TRBJ2-5,CASSSNPQAYETQYF,TGTGCCAGCAGCTCGAACCCACAGGCGTACGAGACCCAGTACTTC
.,TRBV5-4,.,TRBJ1-5,CASSLNGGIQPQHF,TGTGCCAGCAGCTTGAATGGAGGGATTCAGCCCCAGCATTTT
.,TRBV6-1,.,TRBJ2-3,CASKRRGGTDTQYF,TGTGCCAGCAAGCGGCGGGGTGGCACAGATACGCAGTATTTT
.,TRBV6-1,.,TRBJ2-7,CASNPRQNPYEQYF,TGTGCCAGCAACCCAAGACAGAACCCCTACGAGCAGTACTTC
.,TRBV7-8,TRBD1,TRBJ1-1,CASSPRWADQGAEAFF,TGTGCCAGCAGCCCAAGGTGGGCAGACCAGGGGGCTGAAGCTTTCTTT
.,TRBV6-5,.,TRBJ1-3,CASSLGNTIYF,TGTGCCAGCAGTTTAGGAAACACCATATATTTT
.,TRBV7-6,.,TRBJ2-3,CASSFSSSNTQYF,TGTGCCAGCAGCTTTTCCTCTAGTAATACGCAGTATTTT
.,TRBV18,TRBD1,TRBJ2-7,CASSLDRTGGRRSLAYEQYF,TGTGCCAGCTCACTCGATCGGACAGGGGGAAGGAGGTCCCTCGCCTACGAGCAGTACTTC
.,TRBV5-6,TRBD1,TRBJ2-7,CASSPPGTGGVEQYF,TGTGCCAGCAGCCCCCCCGGGACAGGGGGGGTTGAGCAGTACTTC
.,TRBV14,TRBD1,TRBJ2-7,CASSQTINNRGEQYF,TGTGCCAGCAGCCAAACCATTAATAACAGGGGCGAGCAGTACTTC
.,TRBV30,TRBD1,TRBJ2-7,CAWRLRQGVREQYF,TGTGCCTGGAGACTGAGACAGGGGGTGAGGGAGCAGTACTTC
.,TRBV7-2,.,TRBJ2-1,CASSPLRGSSYNEQFF,TGTGCCAGCAGCCCCCTACGGGGGAGCTCCTACAATGAGCAGTTCTTC
.,TRBV7-8,TRBD2,TRBJ2-1,CASRPSRESGKPHDNEQFF,TGTGCCAGCAGACCCTCTCGAGAGAGCGGGAAACCCCATGACAATGAGCAGTTCTTC